This TCR beta chain derives from a study of T cells after yellow fever vaccination. TCRdb analysed the 5' RACE reads with MiXCR anew, one entry per CDR3 protein. The profile shows around 310,000 distinct CDR3 sequences, about 9.5% of them singletons. With V trimmed by 5 bases and J by 10 bases, 8 bases remained unmatched. The germline V gene encodes CDR1 SGHRS and CDR2 YFSETQ. This CDR3 is built from 14 residues. Study observations and caveats: Primary-vaccination clones mostly resurfaced post-booster (96% CD4, roughly 90% CD8). Repertoires obtained by FACS sorting could include abundant clonotypes that entered as contaminants from the bulk population. Researchers noted that a small share of clonotypes showed up in both CD4 and CD8 compartments. Faster peaking, at day 5 versus 15, marked a secondary response that was weaker.

As concerns this clonotype: Its antigen is currently unknown.

The sample consisted of PBMCs, taken on the day of the first yellow fever vaccination. The chain has TRBV5-1 and TRBJ1-6; 8 nucleotides line up with TRBD1. The source of this sequence is a young man who received the YFV17D yellow fever vaccine. CDR3 amino acids: CASSKDREKSPLHF. The DNA of the CDR3 is TGCGCCAGCAGTAAGGACAGGGAGAAATCACCCCTCCACTTT.